Following are 22 T cell receptor beta chains from one sample sequenced in a study of T cells in localized non-small cell lung cancer. Some clones are missing from TCRdb's copy, which holds only in-frame ones; the method was immunoSEQ multiplex PCR. The sample consists of about 40,000 clones, approximately 88% of them appearing once. Sequenced material: peripheral blood, taken before any cancer treatment. The receptors were gathered from a woman aged 35 to 70 with stage I lung adenocarcinoma.

This chain links TRBV7-2 with TRBJ2-5; 7 bases match TRBD2. Germline loops: CDR1 SGHTA, CDR2 FQGNSA. The CDR3 spans 15 residues. Unmatched junction bases numbered 6, after V lost 4 bases and J lost 1 base. The CDR3 sequence: CASSSMGGSQETQYF. The CDR3, as DNA: TGTGCCAGCAGCTCGATGGGCGGGAGCCAAGAGACCCAGTACTTC.

The chain recombines TRBV6-6 with TRBJ2-6; D ambiguous. Trimming took off 2 bases at V and 0 bases at J, with 5 bases between the two ends. The CDR3 covers 15 residues. Germline CDR1 and CDR2: MNHNY and SVGAGI (reference sequence). The CDR3 here is CASSYPHSGANVLTF. CDR3 nucleotide sequence: TGTGCCAGCAGTTACCCCCACTCTGGGGCCAACGTCCTGACTTTC.

J is TRBJ2-2 and V is TRBV6-5, with D perhaps TRBD1 (5 bases). Trimming stripped 0 bases from V and 0 bases from J, with 5 bases between. This CDR3 region has 15 residues. Germline V gene data show CDR1 as MNHEY and CDR2 as SVGAGI. The CDR3 loop reads CASSYSGANTGELFF. The CDR3 DNA reads TGTGCCAGCAGTTACTCAGGGGCGAACACCGGGGAGCTGTTTTTT.

V usage is TRBV30 and J usage is TRBJ1-2; the D is unclear. This CDR3 has 11 residues. Germline V lookup: CDR1 GTSNPN, CDR2 SVGIG (reference sequence). Trimming cost V 1 base and J 4 bases, with 4 bases left between them. CDR3 region: CAWSGSYGYTF. The DNA of the CDR3 is TGTGCCTGGAGTGGCAGCTATGGCTACACCTTC. The variable domain in full, with the rest retrieved from reference TRBV30 and TRBJ1-2, is SQTIHQWPATLVQPVGSPLSLECTVEGTSNPNLYWYRQAAGRGLQLLFYSVGIGQISSEVPQNLSASRPQDRQFILSSKKLLLSDSGFYLCAWSGSYGYTFGSGTRLTVV.

CDR3 bases: TGTGCCAGCAGCGTAGCGGGGGCGGGTGACACCGGGGAGCTGTTTTTT. It specifies CASSVAGAGDTGELFF. The chain carries TRBV9 and TRBJ2-2, with D perhaps TRBD1 or TRBD2 (6 bases each). The germline V gene has CDR1 SGDLS and CDR2 YYNGEE. The CDR3 length is 16 residues. V was clipped by 0 bases and J by 3 bases, with 12 bases between them. The variable domain in full, with the rest retrieved from reference TRBV9 and TRBJ2-2, is DSGVTQTPKHLITATGQRVTLRCSPRSGDLSVYWYQQSLDQGLQFLIQYYNGEERAKGNILERFSAQQFPDLHSELNLSSLELGDSALYFCASSVAGAGDTGELFFGEGSRLTVL.

The V and J genes are TRBV11-3 and TRBJ2-1; TRBD2 aligns across 8 bases. The V and J ends lost 1 base and 4 bases, in that order; junction bases with no gene match: 9. Germline V CDR1 and CDR2: SGHNT, YENEEA. The CDR3 length is 17 residues. Here the CDR3 DNA reads TGTGCCAGCAGCTTAGGGGGAGGGCTAGCGGGTTACAATGAGCAGTTCTTC. Encoded protein: CASSLGGGLAGYNEQFF. Looking up the rest from reference TRBV11-3 and TRBJ2-1 gives the full variable domain: EAGVVQSPRYKIIEKKQPVAFWCNPISGHNTLYWYLQNLGQGPELLIRYENEEAVDDSQLPKDRFSAERLKGVDSTLKIQPAELGDSAVYLCASSLGGGLAGYNEQFFGPGTRLTVL.

This sequence joins TRBV21-1 and TRBJ1-2; TRBD1, the table's D call, was not compared with the DNA. TRBV21-1 is annotated as a pseudogene. The length of the CDR3 is 16 residues. The CDR3 DNA follows: TGTGCCAGCAGCAAAGAGGGGGGACAGGGGTACTATGGCTACACCTTC. It specifies CASSKEGGQGYYGYTF.

The V and J genes are TRBV19 and TRBJ1-1; tentative D call: TRBD1 (6 bases). The CDR3 has 13 residues. Germline V gene data show CDR1 as LNHDA and CDR2 as SQIVND (reference sequence). With 3 bases removed from V and 12 bases from J, the gap between germline ends came to 17 bases. The CDR3: CASSIVTDRATFF. CDR3 bases: TGTGCCAGTAGTATCGTAACGGACAGAGCGACTTTCTTT.

The chain is built from TRBV7-2 and TRBJ2-5, with 7 bases aligning to TRBD2. The end of the DNA aligns better with TRBJ2-7, so the J call may be wrong. The CDR3 sequence is 15 residues long. Per germline, CDR1 SGHTA and CDR2 FQGNSA. The CDR3 sequence: CASSSSGEGIHEQYF. The CDR3 bases are TGTGCCAGCAGCTCCTCGGGGGAGGGGATCCACGAGCAGTACTTC.

A single count supports this clone. This rearrangement joins TRBV5-1 to TRBJ2-3; 8 nucleotides agree with TRBD2. CDR3 length: 15 residues. V shed 4 bases, J shed 1 base, and the junction held 5 bases outside the gene matches. The germline V gene encodes CDR1 SGHRS and CDR2 YFSETQ. The CDR3 is CASSPSGGGTDTQYF. The CDR3 region has the DNA TGCGCCAGCAGCCCATCGGGGGGGGGCACAGATACGCAGTATTTT.

This clone appeared once. CDR3 loop: CASSPRGLAAKQNSYEQYF. The CDR3 bases are TGTGCCAGCTCACCACGAGGGCTAGCGGCAAAACAAAATTCCTACGAGCAGTACTTC. The chain employs TRBV18 and TRBJ2-7; 7 positions match TRBD2. CDR1 is KGHSH, CDR2 LQKENI, per germline. The CDR3 totals 19 residues. V was clipped by 1 base and J by 1 base; unmatched bases: 16.

This chain uses TRBV6-1 with TRBJ1-1; TRBD1 agrees at 8 bases. V was pared by 2 bases and J by 7 bases, with 6 bases of the junction left unmatched. The CDR3 has 14 amino acids. Germline loops: CDR1 MNHNS, CDR2 SASEGT. CDR3 protein: CASSEWQGADEAFF. In DNA, the CDR3 is TGTGCCAGCAGTGAATGGCAGGGGGCCGATGAAGCTTTCTTT.

This clone was seen a handful of times. V and J are TRBV19 and TRBJ1-3; D might be TRBD1 (5 bases). Germline assignment: CDR1 LNHDA and CDR2 SQIVND (reference sequence). This CDR3 is built from 17 residues. Trimming removed 3 bases from V and 0 bases from J, with 15 bases in between. DNA for the CDR3: TGTGCCAGTAGTATGTTGGAGGGACCGAACTCTGGAAACACCATATATTTT. Encoded protein: CASSMLEGPNSGNTIYF.

This clone occurred once. The genes are TRBV19 and TRBJ1-5; D not resolved. This CDR3 has 14 residues. Germline V gene sequence: CDR1 LNHDA, CDR2 SQIVND (reference sequence). Trimming shortened V by 7 bases and J by 0 bases, and 10 bases separated the two germline ends. The CDR3 region is CASTVSDSNQPQHF. The CDR3 DNA sequence: TGTGCCAGTACGGTCAGCGATAGCAATCAGCCCCAGCATTTT.

This clone has just one count. V gene TRBV7-2 combines with J gene TRBJ2-3, with 8 bases lining up with TRBD2. The CDR3 totals 14 residues. V shed 5 bases and J 5 bases; nucleotides not matched to a gene: 6. Per germline, CDR1 SGHTA and CDR2 FQGNSA. The CDR3 reads CASSLSGSKDTQYF. The CDR3 DNA follows: TGTGCCAGCAGCCTGAGCGGGAGTAAAGATACGCAGTATTTT.

This chain connects TRBV27 to TRBJ1-3, with TRBD1 identical over 7 bases. Trimming at V came to 4 bases and at J to 2 bases, leaving 2 bases not matched to a gene. This CDR3 is built from 14 residues. Germline CDR1 is MNHEY and CDR2 is SMNVEV (reference sequence). CDR3 bases: TGTGCCAGCAGTTACAGGGGTACTGGAAACACCATATATTTT. This codes for CASSYRGTGNTIYF.

The V and J genes are TRBV15 and TRBJ1-5, with D unresolved. The CDR3 is made up of 18 amino acids. V was clipped by 5 bases and J by 0 bases, with 20 bases between them. Germline CDR1 reads LNHNV; CDR2 reads YYDKDF (reference sequence). Here the CDR3 DNA reads TGTGCCACCAGCCCACTTAAGACGTCGACGGCTAGCAATCAGCCCCAGCATTTT. Its protein product is CATSPLKTSTASNQPQHF.

The rearrangement links TRBV5-4 to TRBJ1-1, with TRBD1 identical over 7 bases. This CDR3 is 18 amino acids long. CDR1 is SGHNT, CDR2 YYREEE, per germline (reference sequence). V was pared by 4 bases and J by 0 bases, with 15 bases of the junction left unmatched. The CDR3 region has the DNA TGTGCCAGCAGCCCTCCACCGACAGGGAGCGTTGTGAACACTGAAGCTTTCTTT. It translates to CASSPPPTGSVVNTEAFF.

This chain uses TRBV1 with TRBJ2-7; the D call in the table, TRBD1, was not verified against the DNA. TRBV1 is listed as a pseudogene. The CDR3 totals 15 residues. The CDR3 coding sequence is TGCACCAGCAGCCAAGTCGTGACATCACCCTACGAGCAGTACTTC. Encoded protein: CTSSQVVTSPYEQYF.

This chain uses TRBV19 with TRBJ2-3, with 7 bases lining up with TRBD1. Germline CDR1 LNHDA, CDR2 SQIVND (reference sequence). V dropped 7 bases and J dropped 0; count of bases not matched to a gene: 7. The CDR3 length is 15 residues. The CDR3 loop reads CASTQGDSSTDTQYF. In DNA, the CDR3 is TGTGCCAGTACCCAAGGGGACAGCAGCACAGATACGCAGTATTTT.

The chain combines TRBV7-2 with TRBJ2-7; D is unresolved. The CDR3 covers 15 residues. Germline-derived CDR1 and CDR2 are SGHTA and FQGNSA. V lost 4 bases, J lost 0 bases, and 13 bases lay in between. The CDR3: CASSSQTGYSYEQYF. As DNA, the CDR3 is TGTGCCAGCAGCTCCCAAACCGGGTACTCCTACGAGCAGTACTTC.

This sequence joins TRBV7-6 and TRBJ1-2; D remains ambiguous. V was clipped by 1 base and J by 3 bases, with 15 bases between them. Germline V gene sequence: CDR1 SGHVS, CDR2 FNYEAQ. The CDR3 runs to 16 residues. In DNA form, the CDR3 reads TGTGCCAGCAGCTTAGGGGAAACACCTATGGACTATGGCTACACCTTC. Translating it yields CASSLGETPMDYGYTF.